This T cell receptor (beta chain) is from a study of blood T cell repertoires in COVID-19. Background on the study: Donors in the United States, Italy and Spain gave samples during acute or convalescent COVID-19. The cDNA or gDNA used as material had been derived from T cells, B-cell-depleted T cells, or PBMCs.

Sequenced by immunoSEQ multiplex PCR; TCRdb stores in-frame clones only, minus some. This table has a few hundred thousand clones, roughly 89% appearing once. There are 13 residues in the CDR3. V was trimmed by 3 bases and J by 4 bases, leaving 10 bases between them. Per germline, CDR1 SQVTM and CDR2 ANQGSEA. J is TRBJ2-1 and V is TRBV29-1; D is uncertain. The sequence was collected from a woman aged 18-30 years with acute COVID-19. The specimen was PBMCs or T cells enriched from blood (not recorded which). The CDR3 DNA reads as TGCAGCGTTGAGCCCGCCAGTTACAATGAGCAGTTCTTC. Protein product: CSVEPASYNEQFF.